Shown below are 10 T cell receptor beta chains from a single sample sequenced in a study of regulatory T cells in long-lasting Graves disease. Arm-PCR of CDR3 regions and iRepertoire HTBI primers were used to build TCR beta libraries. TCRdb passed the multiplex PCR reads through MiXCR, listing each CDR3 protein once. The data contain about 220,000 distinct CDR3 sequences, approximately 16% of them singletons. Time point reported: newly diagnosed GD, antithyroid drugs for less than 3 months. The TCR library was prepared using RNA isolated from PBMCs. The sequencing here drew on peripheral blood mononuclear cells (PBMCs), taken at new diagnosis, from a patient treated with antithyroid drugs. The receptor set was obtained from a female donor with Graves disease.

This clonotype was observed at least ten times. The genes are TRBV27 and TRBJ1-2, with D possibly TRBD1 on 5 matching bases. Trimming left V 5 bases short and J 2 bases short, with 12 bases between. The length of the CDR3 is 14 residues. The V gene's germline CDR1 is MNHEY and CDR2 SMNVEV (reference sequence). CDR3 amino acids: CASSRTPRNYGYTF. CDR3 nucleotide sequence: TGTGCCAGCAGTAGGACACCTAGGAACTATGGCTACACCTTC.

There are a few counts of this clonotype. A much larger clone differs from this one at a single base, so this may be a read error. The gene calls are TRBV11-3 and TRBJ2-7; D is undetermined. The CDR3 totals 12 residues. The germline V gene has CDR1 SGHNT and CDR2 YENEEA. The CDR3 spells CVSSLDGARQYF. The CDR3 DNA reads as TGTGTCAGCAGCTTAGACGGCGCGAGGCAGTACTTC. Based on the CDR3 plus reference TRBV11-3 and TRBJ2-7, the full variable domain is EAGVVQSPRYKIIEKKQPVAFWCNPISGHNTLYWYLQNLGQGPELLIRYENEEAVDDSQLPKDRFSAERLKGVDSTLKIQPAELGDSAVYLCVSSLDGARQYFGPGTRLTVT.

The chain is built from TRBV29-1 and TRBJ1-3; D not resolved. This CDR3 comprises 13 residues. The V gene's germline CDR1 is SQVTM and CDR2 ANQGSEA. V lost 6 bases and J 0 bases, leaving 9 bases between the germline ends. CDR3 region: CSVAIYSGNTIYF. The CDR3 DNA sequence: TGCAGCGTAGCCATTTACTCTGGAAACACCATATATTTT.

This clonotype appeared many times. The V call is TRBV12-5, the J call TRBJ2-7; TRBD1 is a possible D gene (5 bases). In germline, CDR1 is LGHNT, CDR2 FRNRAP. V was clipped by 3 bases and J by 3 bases, with 6 bases between them. This CDR3 comprises 12 residues. CDR3 residues: CASGLGDYEQYF. The CDR3 DNA follows: TGTGCTAGTGGTTTAGGGGACTACGAGCAGTACTTC.

The sample holds many counts of this clonotype. CDR3 loop: CASSRGYLNTEAFF. CDR3 nucleotide sequence: TGTGCCAGCAGCCGAGGGTACCTGAACACTGAAGCTTTCTTT. The chain joins TRBV6-1 to TRBJ1-1, with D unclear. Between the trimmed V and J ends, which lost 6 bases and 0 bases, there was a span of 11 bases. Germline CDR1 MNHNS, CDR2 SASEGT. The CDR3 covers 14 residues.

This chain joins TRBV19 and TRBJ2-2; D uncertain. V was pared by 3 bases and J by 7 bases, with 12 bases between. Germline CDR1 reads LNHDA; CDR2 reads SQIVND (reference sequence). This CDR3 comprises 14 residues. The CDR3 region is CASSIVPSGGELFF. In DNA form, the CDR3 reads TGTGCCAGTAGTATCGTCCCCTCCGGCGGGGAGCTGTTTTTT.

This clonotype has more than one count but fewer than ten. The CDR3 DNA follows: TGCGCCAGCAGCCGCACCGGGGGCAGCTCCTACGAGCAGTACTTC. Amino acids: CASSRTGGSSYEQYF. This sequence joins TRBV4-1 and TRBJ2-7; D is tentatively TRBD1 or TRBD2 (6 bases each). CDR3 size: 15 residues. Germline-derived CDR1 and CDR2 are MGHRA and YSYEKL. Trimming removed 4 bases from V and 0 bases from J, with 13 bases in between.

This clonotype was counted a single time. The gene calls are TRBV29-1 and TRBJ2-1; TRBD2 aligns across 12 bases. From germline, CDR1 is SQVTM and CDR2 ANQGSEA. Unmatched junction bases numbered 6, after V lost 3 bases and J lost 0 bases. CDR3 length: 17 amino acids. The CDR3 region is CSVEGTSGSHSYNEQFF. CDR3 sequence (DNA): TGCAGCGTTGAGGGGACTAGCGGGTCTCACTCCTACAATGAGCAGTTCTTC.

This clonotype has at least ten counts. The chain recombines TRBV10-3 with TRBJ2-3, with D perhaps matching TRBD2 (5 bases). Germline loops: CDR1 ENHRY, CDR2 SYGVKD. The CDR3 loop spans 10 amino acids. The V end lost 11 bases, the J end lost 6 bases, and 9 bases lay between the germline ends. Written as DNA, the CDR3 is TGTGCCGCAAGGACTGATACGCAGTATTTT. Its translation is CAARTDTQYF.

This clonotype was seen repeatedly, ten times or more. This chain uses TRBV2 with TRBJ1-1; tentative D call: TRBD1 (6 bases). V lost 3 bases and J 4 bases, leaving 12 bases between the germline ends. The CDR3 extends over 14 amino acids. Looked up from germline, CDR1 is SNHLY and CDR2 is FYNNEI. The CDR3 loop is CASSEWGASTEAFF. The CDR3 DNA reads TGTGCCAGCAGTGAGTGGGGGGCCTCCACTGAAGCTTTCTTT.